This TCR beta chain emerged from a study of blood T cell repertoires in COVID-19. Across the study: Samples taken during acute and convalescent COVID-19 were collected in the United States, Italy and Spain. Sample material is recorded as cDNA or gDNA derived from T cells, B-cell-depleted T cells, or PBMCs.

Original handling: Nucleated cell counts were estimated from reference gene primer amplification. Assay: immunoSEQ multiplex PCR; the TCRdb copy retains only in-frame clones and omits some. D and trimming come from the DNA, and the V and J calls and clone size come from that table. This table holds about 140,000 clones, 70% to 90% found once. This CDR3 has 15 residues. Germline trimming cut 6 bases from V and 2 bases from J; bases unmatched to any gene: 8. The germline V gene has CDR1 SQVTM and CDR2 ANQGSEA. This chain joins TRBV29-1 and TRBJ2-7, with 12 nucleotides matching TRBD2. Sequenced sample: peripheral blood. The clonotype comes from a human donor in a cohort sampled during active COVID-19. The CDR3 bases are TGCAGCGTAGCCGGGACTAGCGGGTTTACCTACGAGCAGTACTTC. It codes for CSVAGTSGFTYEQYF.